Shown below are 17 T cell receptor beta chains from a single sample sequenced in a study of blood T cell repertoires in COVID-19. Sequenced by immunoSEQ multiplex PCR; TCRdb stores in-frame clones only, minus some. The sample lists more than 150,000 clones, 82% occurring once. Material: peripheral blood. These receptors all stem from a woman aged 25 to 39 with acute or convalescent COVID-19.

J is TRBJ2-1 and V is TRBV5-1, with TRBD2 matching over 9 bases. This CDR3 comprises 15 residues. The V and J ends lost 4 bases and 7 bases, in that order; junction bases with no gene match: 9. Germline CDR1 reads SGHRS; CDR2 reads YFSETQ. The CDR3 coding sequence is TGCGCCAGCAGCATGGATGGGACTAGCAGGAATGAGCAGTTCTTC. Encoded protein: CASSMDGTSRNEQFF. Based on the CDR3 plus reference TRBV5-1 and TRBJ2-1, the full variable domain is KAGVTQTPRYLIKTRGQQVTLSCSPISGHRSVSWYQQTPGQGLQFLFEYFSETQRNKGNFPGRFSGRQFSNSRSEMNVSTLELGDSALYLCASSMDGTSRNEQFFGPGTRLTVL.

The chain joins TRBV29-1 to TRBJ2-3; D possibly corresponds to TRBD1 (7 bases). The CDR3 runs 13 residues. CDR1 SQVTM and CDR2 ANQGSEA come from the germline V gene. V lost 7 bases, J lost 4 bases, and 15 bases lay in between. The chain's CDR3 is CSARQGGSDTQYF. The CDR3, as DNA: TGCAGCGCCCGACAGGGAGGATCAGATACGCAGTATTTT.

The gene calls are TRBV28 and TRBJ1-4, with 9 bases aligning to TRBD1. CDR3 length: 14 amino acids. V was pared by 5 bases and J by 8 bases, with 6 bases of the junction left unmatched. From germline, CDR1 is MDHEN and CDR2 SYDVKM. CDR3 nucleotides: TGTGCCAGCAGTCTAGGACAGGGGTGGGAAAAACTGTTTTTT. Amino acid sequence: CASSLGQGWEKLFF.

V is TRBV20-1 and J is TRBJ2-7; tentative D call: TRBD2 (5 bases). Trimming shortened V by 3 bases and J by 5 bases, and 11 bases separated the two germline ends. Germline V gene sequence: CDR1 DFQATT, CDR2 SNEGSKA (reference sequence). There are 12 residues in the CDR3. The CDR3 loop reads CSASPGNHEQYF. The CDR3 DNA reads TGCAGTGCTAGTCCCGGGAACCACGAGCAGTACTTC.

The rearrangement uses TRBV7-8 and TRBJ1-3, with 8 bases lining up with TRBD1. The CDR3 loop spans 14 amino acids. Losses at the gene ends were 5 bases for V and 14 bases for J; bases not matched to a gene: 14. Germline lookup yields CDR1 SGHVS and CDR2 FQNEAQ. CDR3 in amino acids: CASSRETRTGLVYF. The CDR3 bases are TGTGCCAGCAGCCGAGAAACCAGGACAGGGCTCGTATATTTT.

This chain links TRBV10-1 with TRBJ2-1; 9 positions match TRBD2. The V gene end was trimmed by 4 bases and the J gene end by 5 bases; junction bases not matched to a gene: 6. The CDR3 runs to 15 residues. The germline V gene has CDR1 WNHNN and CDR2 SYGVQD (reference sequence). CDR3 loop: CASSASSGGNNEQFF. The CDR3 nucleotides read TGCGCCAGCAGTGCATCCAGCGGGGGGAACAATGAGCAGTTCTTC.

This sequence joins TRBV5-1 and TRBJ2-5; TRBD1 aligns across 7 bases. The CDR3 has 13 residues. CDR1 and CDR2 from the germline V gene are SGHRS and YFSETQ. Unmatched junction bases numbered 5, after V lost 4 bases and J lost 5 bases. This CDR3 reads CASSLQGFETQYF. The CDR3 nucleotides read TGCGCCAGCAGCCTACAGGGGTTCGAGACCCAGTACTTC.

This chain joins TRBV19 and TRBJ1-3; TRBD1 is a possible D gene (6 bases). Germline V gene sequence: CDR1 LNHDA, CDR2 SQIVND (reference sequence). V gave up 3 bases and J gave up 2 bases, with 11 bases separating them. CDR3 length: 15 amino acids. The CDR3, as DNA: TGTGCCAGTAGTATCCCCAGGGGAGCTGGAAACACCATATATTTT. It yields the protein CASSIPRGAGNTIYF.

This clone was counted once. The rearrangement joins TRBV5-6 to TRBJ2-5; 8 bases are shared with TRBD1. V gave up 0 bases and J gave up 2 bases; unmatched junction bases: 12. Germline values: CDR1 SGHDT, CDR2 YYEEEE. This CDR3 spans 18 amino acids. In DNA form, the CDR3 reads TGTGCCAGCAGCTTGGGCATCAGGGGGCTGGATAGACAAGAGACCCAGTACTTC. Encoded protein: CASSLGIRGLDRQETQYF. Using reference TRBV5-6 and TRBJ2-5 for the parts outside the CDR3, the full variable domain is DAGVTQSPTHLIKTRGQQVTLRCSPKSGHDTVSWYQQALGQGPQFIFQYYEEEERQRGNFPDRFSGHQFPNYSSELNVNALLLGDSALYLCASSLGIRGLDRQETQYFGPGTRLLVL.

The chain links TRBV27 to TRBJ2-5; 7 bases map to TRBD1. The trim removed 4 bases at V and 6 bases at J, leaving 8 bases unmatched. Germline values: CDR1 MNHEY, CDR2 SMNVEV (reference sequence). This CDR3 region has 14 residues. CDR3 protein: CASSSSTGPKTQYF. The CDR3 region has the DNA TGTGCCAGCAGTTCGTCGACAGGGCCCAAGACCCAGTACTTC.

V gene TRBV9 combines with J gene TRBJ1-3; no firm D call. This CDR3 region has 14 residues. Between the trimmed V and J ends, which lost 4 bases and 4 bases, there was a span of 12 bases. CDR1 and CDR2 from the germline V gene are SGDLS and YYNGEE. The CDR3 sequence is CASSPLTGGNTIYF. CDR3 DNA sequence: TGTGCCAGCAGCCCCTTGACGGGGGGAAACACCATATATTTT.

This rearrangement joins TRBV5-1 to TRBJ2-7, with TRBD2 matching over 11 bases. CDR3 size: 14 residues. J lost 4 bases, V lost 4 bases, and 4 bases had no gene match. Germline V gene lookup returns CDR1 SGHRS and CDR2 YFSETQ. The CDR3 DNA reads TGCGCCAGCAGCAGGGGACTAGCGGTTTACGAGCAGTACTTC. Translating it yields CASSRGLAVYEQYF.

The chain links TRBV7-9 to TRBJ1-5; D ambiguous. V lost 2 bases, J lost 6 bases, and 17 bases lay in between. Germline V gives CDR1 SEHNR, CDR2 FQNEAQ (reference sequence). This CDR3 region has 16 residues. CDR3: CASSLLTTRKSQPQHF. The CDR3 DNA reads TGTGCCAGCAGCTTATTGACTACGCGGAAGAGTCAGCCCCAGCATTTT.

The chain employs TRBV11-1 and TRBJ1-2; D not certain. V lost 2 bases to trimming and J lost 6 bases, with 13 bases between them. The CDR3 contains 14 residues. CDR1 and CDR2 from the germline V gene are SGHAT and FQDESV (reference sequence). CDR3 protein: CASSLNRGWDGYTF. The CDR3 DNA follows: TGTGCCAGCAGCTTAAATAGAGGTTGGGATGGCTACACCTTC. The full variable domain, completed using reference TRBV11-1 and TRBJ1-2, is EAEVAQSPRYKITEKSQAVAFWCDPISGHATLYWYRQILGQGPELLVQFQDESVVDDSQLPKDRFSAERLKGVDSTLKIQPAELGDSAMYLCASSLNRGWDGYTFGSGTRLTVV.

The chain carries TRBV11-3 and TRBJ2-7, with 7 bases aligning to TRBD2. Germline CDR1 is SGHNT and CDR2 is YENEEA. The trim removed 1 base at V and 5 bases at J, leaving 8 bases unmatched. The CDR3 spans 15 residues. This CDR3 is CASSLGSWGGNEQYF. CDR3 DNA sequence: TGTGCCAGCAGCTTAGGCTCTTGGGGGGGAAACGAGCAGTACTTC.

Here the CDR3 DNA reads TGTGCCACCAGCAGATCCATCAGGGTAAGCTCCTACGAGCAGTACTTC. Amino acids: CATSRSIRVSSYEQYF. The V gene is TRBV15, the J gene TRBJ2-7, with D perhaps matching TRBD1 (5 bases). V gave up 2 bases and J gave up 0 bases, with 14 bases separating them. Germline V gene data show CDR1 as LNHNV and CDR2 as YYDKDF (reference sequence). This CDR3 region has 16 residues. Combining the CDR3 with reference TRBV15 and TRBJ2-7 gives the whole variable domain DAMVIQNPRYQVTQFGKPVTLSCSQTLNHNVMYWYQQKSSQAPKLLFHYYDKDFNNEADTPDNFQSRRPNTSFCFLDIRSPGLGDTAMYLCATSRSIRVSSYEQYFGPGTRLTVT.

The rearrangement links TRBV28 to TRBJ1-5, with unresolved D. The V end lost 2 bases, the J end lost 4 bases, and 6 bases lay between the germline ends. The CDR3 is 13 residues long. Germline CDR1 is MDHEN and CDR2 is SYDVKM. The CDR3 region has the DNA TGTGCCAGCAGTTTACCCCCAAATCAGCCCCAGCATTTT. This sequence encodes CASSLPPNQPQHF.